This TCR beta chain is from a study of T cells in localized non-small cell lung cancer (dated by TCRdb to about 2020). General notes on the study: The study analyzed T cell repertoires of approximately 240 early-stage NSCLC patients, comparing tumors and uninvolved tumor-adjacent lungs. The cohort comprised approximately 240 treatment-naïve NSCLC patients with resected, localized lung tumors. A mean age of 66.3 years was recorded for the NSCLC patients, of whom some 130 were male and 100 to 110 were female.

About this clone itself: The antigen this receptor binds is unknown. No base qualities exist here, and no much larger clone lies one base off it.

TCR beta CDR3 regions were sequenced from DNA using the immunoSEQ Assay. Per the authors' processing: T cell density was computed as TCR beta template counts normalized to usable DNA estimated by amplifying housekeeping genes. Using the preseqR package, richness was estimated by extrapolating to 120,000 templates for tissue samples and 400,000 templates for PBMC samples. Clonality was defined by subtracting Pielou's evenness from one. Tissue-enriched TCRs were identified through differential abundance testing performed on productive amino-acid clonotypes, with a minimum total count of 5 and an alpha of 0.1. The Jaccard Index and the Morisita Overlap Index were used to measure how much the repertoires overlapped between compartments. GLIPH grouped TCR beta CDR3s together with public tetramer-defined viral CDR3s, and a viral motif had to include at least three viral sequences and also show V-gene enrichment. The source is immuneACCESS, and TCRdb retained only in-frame sequences with V and J called. Part of the clones is not carried over; for the studies checked, unresolved V genes explain less than half of this, and the remainder is unexplained. For V, J and clone size, that table is used; D and trimming come from the DNA. The sample has roughly 21,000 clones on record, 70% to 90% of them singletons. Roughly 29% of the sample is in the top ten clones.

The junction shows trimming of 2 bases on V and 2 bases on J, and the gene matches do not reach 11 bases of it. The CDR3 sequence holds 18 residues, the cysteine and phenylalanine included. The retained sequence is limited to the CDR3, 54 bases, with the frame set at the first base. From a lookup of the germline V gene, CDR1 and CDR2 are SGHNT and YENEEA. Overall study results and their limits: Higher T cell density in blood was associated with longer overall survival, whereas higher clonality in adjacent lung was associated with shorter survival. Because multi-region tumor sequencing was not performed, intratumor heterogeneity could not be ruled out. Uninvolved tumor-adjacent lung showed the highest T cell clonality, higher than tumor, which suggests more focused antigenic responses in the adjacent lung. A median of roughly 60 of the top 100 tumor clones were detected in paired uninvolved adjacent lung, and 28 of these tumor clones were also found among the top 100 clones of the paired uninvolved adjacent lung. Since the design was exploratory, TCR variables were selected using unadjusted p-values with no false-discovery rate correction.

At diagnosis, peripheral blood, uninvolved tumor-adjacent lung and tumor were collected and stored as a combination of fresh-frozen and FFPE material. For TCR repertoire profiling, blood samples were analyzed as peripheral blood mononuclear cells. This receptor was obtained from a male donor older than 55 with stage II lung adenocarcinoma. The sample in question was peripheral blood mononuclear cells, obtained before any cancer treatment. The chain is made from TRBV11-3 and TRBJ2-2; TRBD2 matches 7 bases in the middle. The sequence in DNA is TGTGCCAGCAGCTTATCGTCGCCGAGCGGGGACAACACCGGGGAGCTGTTTTTT. This gives the protein CASSLSSPSGDNTGELFF.